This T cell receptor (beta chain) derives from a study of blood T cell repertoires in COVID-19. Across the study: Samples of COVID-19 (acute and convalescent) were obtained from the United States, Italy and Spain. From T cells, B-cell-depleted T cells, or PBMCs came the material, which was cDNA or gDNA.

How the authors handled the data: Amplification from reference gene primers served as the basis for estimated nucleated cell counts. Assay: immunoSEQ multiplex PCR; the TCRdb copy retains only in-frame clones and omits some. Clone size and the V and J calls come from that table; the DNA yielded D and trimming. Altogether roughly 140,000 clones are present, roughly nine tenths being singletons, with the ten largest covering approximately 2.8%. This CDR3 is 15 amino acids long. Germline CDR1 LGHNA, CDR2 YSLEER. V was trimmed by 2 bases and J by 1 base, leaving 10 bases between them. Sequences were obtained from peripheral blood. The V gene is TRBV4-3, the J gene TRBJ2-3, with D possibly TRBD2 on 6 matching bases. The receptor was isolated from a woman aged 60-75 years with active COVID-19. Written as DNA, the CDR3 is TGCGCCAGCAGCCAACAGTGGAGGGGCACAGATACGCAGTATTTT. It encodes CASSQQWRGTDTQYF.